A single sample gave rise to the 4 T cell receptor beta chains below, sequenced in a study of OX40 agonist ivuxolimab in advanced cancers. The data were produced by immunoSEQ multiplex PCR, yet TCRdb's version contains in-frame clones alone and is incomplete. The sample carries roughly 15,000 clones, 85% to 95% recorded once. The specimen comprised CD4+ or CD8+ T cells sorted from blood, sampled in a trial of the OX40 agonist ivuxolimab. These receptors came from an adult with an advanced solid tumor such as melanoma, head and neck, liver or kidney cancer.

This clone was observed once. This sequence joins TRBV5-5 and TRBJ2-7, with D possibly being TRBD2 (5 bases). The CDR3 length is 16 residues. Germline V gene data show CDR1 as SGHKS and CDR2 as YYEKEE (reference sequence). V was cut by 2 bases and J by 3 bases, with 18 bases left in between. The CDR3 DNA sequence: TGTGCCAGCAGCTTATCCGAAGACTCGGAGGTCTACGAGCAGTACTTC. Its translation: CASSLSEDSEVYEQYF.

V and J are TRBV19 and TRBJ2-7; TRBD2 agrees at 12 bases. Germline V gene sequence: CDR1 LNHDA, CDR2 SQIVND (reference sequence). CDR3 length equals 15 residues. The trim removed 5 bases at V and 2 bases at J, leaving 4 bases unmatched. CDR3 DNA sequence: TGTGCCAGTAGTGCTCTAGCGGGAGGGCCCTACGAGCAGTACTTC. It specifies CASSALAGGPYEQYF.

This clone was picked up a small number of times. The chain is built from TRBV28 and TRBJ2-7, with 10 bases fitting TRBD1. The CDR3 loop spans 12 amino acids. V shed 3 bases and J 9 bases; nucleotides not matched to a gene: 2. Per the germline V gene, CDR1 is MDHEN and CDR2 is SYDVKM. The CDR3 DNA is TGTGCCAGCAGTTTTGACAGGGGGCGGCAGTACTTC. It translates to CASSFDRGRQYF.

CDR3 amino acids: CASSFLEGSGYTDTQYF. CDR3 in DNA: TGTGCCAGCAGCTTCCTAGAGGGTAGCGGATACACAGATACGCAGTATTTT. The V gene is TRBV7-6, the J gene TRBJ2-3; tentatively, D is TRBD2 (6 bases). Trimming left V 3 bases short and J 2 bases short, with 18 bases between. The V gene's germline CDR1 is SGHVS and CDR2 FNYEAQ. This CDR3 comprises 17 residues.